This T cell receptor beta chain was captured by sequencing in a study of T-cell memory formation after mild COVID-19. The table lists this clonotype with a few counts. The antigen is undetermined. Study outcomes and limitations: SARS-CoV-2 specificity was not confirmed for second-wave clones peaking on day 37. Day 15 to 85 contracting clones showed balanced CD4/CD8; later expanders leaned CD4+.

Germline V CDR1 and CDR2: SGHTA, FQGNSA. The CDR3 runs 13 residues. V dropped 3 bases and J dropped 7 bases, with 12 bases sitting between them. Employing constant-segment primers, 5'RACE generated TCR alpha and TCR beta cDNA libraries bearing sample barcodes and UMIs. TCRdb used MiXCR to reprocess the 5' RACE reads, holding one entry per CDR3 protein. The data show fewer than 500,000 distinct CDR3 sequences, approximately 23% seen once. Sequencing used PBMCs or a T cell subset sorted from them (not recorded which). The sequence derives from an adult woman who had mild COVID-19 (a few samples of this study predate the infection). Cell type and time point are not known. This chain links TRBV7-2 with TRBJ1-1; the D gene is possibly TRBD1 (6 bases). In DNA, the CDR3 is TGTGCCAGCAGCTTGCCACAGGGAGGTGAAGCTTTCTTT. It yields the protein CASSLPQGGEAFF. The full variable domain, completed using reference TRBV7-2 and TRBJ1-1, is GAGVSQSPSNKVTEKGKDVELRCDPISGHTALYWYRQSLGQGLEFLIYFQGNSAPDKSGLPSDRFSAERTGGSVSTLTIQRTQQEDSAVYLCASSLPQGGEAFFGQGTRLTVV.